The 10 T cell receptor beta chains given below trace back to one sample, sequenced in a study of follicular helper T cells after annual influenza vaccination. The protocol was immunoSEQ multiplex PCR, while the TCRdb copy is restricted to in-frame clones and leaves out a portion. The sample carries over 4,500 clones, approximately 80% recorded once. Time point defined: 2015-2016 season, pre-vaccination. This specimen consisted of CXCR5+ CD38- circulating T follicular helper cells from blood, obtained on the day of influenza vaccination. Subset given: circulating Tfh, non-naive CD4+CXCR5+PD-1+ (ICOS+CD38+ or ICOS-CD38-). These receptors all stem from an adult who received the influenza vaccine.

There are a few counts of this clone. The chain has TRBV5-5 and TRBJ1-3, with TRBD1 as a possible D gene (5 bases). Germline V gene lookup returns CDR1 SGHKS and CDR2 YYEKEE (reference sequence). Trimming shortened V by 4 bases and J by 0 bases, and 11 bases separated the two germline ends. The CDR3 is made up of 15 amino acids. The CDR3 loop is CASSPWGSSGNTIYF. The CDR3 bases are TGTGCCAGCAGCCCGTGGGGCAGCTCTGGAAACACCATATATTTT.

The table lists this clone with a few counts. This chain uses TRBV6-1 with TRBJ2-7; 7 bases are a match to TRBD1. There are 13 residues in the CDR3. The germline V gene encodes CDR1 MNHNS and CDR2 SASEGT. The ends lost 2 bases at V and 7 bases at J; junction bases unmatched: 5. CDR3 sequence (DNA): TGTGCCAGCAGTGAATATGGGGGACAGGAGCAGTACTTC. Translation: CASSEYGGQEQYF.

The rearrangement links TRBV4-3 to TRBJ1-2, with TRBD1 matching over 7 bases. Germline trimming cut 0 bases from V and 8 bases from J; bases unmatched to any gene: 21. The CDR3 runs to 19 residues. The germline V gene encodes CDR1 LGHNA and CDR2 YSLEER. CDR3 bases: TGCGCCAGCAGCCAAGAATTTGGGACAGCCTCTTCACGGTTACTAGGCTACACCTTC. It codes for CASSQEFGTASSRLLGYTF.

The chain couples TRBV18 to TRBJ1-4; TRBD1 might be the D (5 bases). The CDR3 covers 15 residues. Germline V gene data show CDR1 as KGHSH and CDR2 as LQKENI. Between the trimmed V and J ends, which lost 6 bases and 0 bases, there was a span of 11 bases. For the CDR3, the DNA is TGTGCCAGCTCTTCGACAGAGGCAACTAATGAAAAACTGTTTTTT. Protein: CASSSTEATNEKLFF. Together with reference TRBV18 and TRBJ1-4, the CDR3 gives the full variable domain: NAGVMQNPRHLVRRRGQEARLRCSPMKGHSHVYWYRQLPEEGLKFMVYLQKENIIDESGMPKERFSAEFPKEGPSILRIQQVVRGDSAAYFCASSSTEATNEKLFFGSGTQLSVL.

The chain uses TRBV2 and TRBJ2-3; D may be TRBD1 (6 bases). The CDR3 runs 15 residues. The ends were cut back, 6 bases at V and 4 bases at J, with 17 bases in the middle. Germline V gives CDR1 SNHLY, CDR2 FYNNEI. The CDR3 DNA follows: TGTGCCAGCAGCAACGGACAGTCCTCCGCAGATACGCAGTATTTT. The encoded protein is CASSNGQSSADTQYF.

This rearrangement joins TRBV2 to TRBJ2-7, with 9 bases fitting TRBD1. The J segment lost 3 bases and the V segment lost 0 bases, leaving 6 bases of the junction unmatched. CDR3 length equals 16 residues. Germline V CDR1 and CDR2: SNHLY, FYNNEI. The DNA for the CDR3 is TGTGCCAGCAGTGAAGCACCGGGACAGGGTGGCTACGAGCAGTACTTC. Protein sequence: CASSEAPGQGGYEQYF.

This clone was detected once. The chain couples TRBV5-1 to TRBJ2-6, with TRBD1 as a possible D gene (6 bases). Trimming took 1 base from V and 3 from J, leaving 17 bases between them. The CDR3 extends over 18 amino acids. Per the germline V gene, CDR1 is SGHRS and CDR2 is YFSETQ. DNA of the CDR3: TGCGCCAGCAGCTTGTCATTTGGGGGCGCGGTTGGGGCCAACGTCCTGACTTTC. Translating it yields CASSLSFGGAVGANVLTF.

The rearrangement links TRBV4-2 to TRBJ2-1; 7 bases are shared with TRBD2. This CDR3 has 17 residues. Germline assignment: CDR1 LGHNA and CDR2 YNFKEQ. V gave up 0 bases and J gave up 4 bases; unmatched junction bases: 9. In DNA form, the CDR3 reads TGTGCCAGCAGCCAAGATTACCGCGGGGGAGTATACAATGAGCAGTTCTTC. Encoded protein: CASSQDYRGGVYNEQFF.

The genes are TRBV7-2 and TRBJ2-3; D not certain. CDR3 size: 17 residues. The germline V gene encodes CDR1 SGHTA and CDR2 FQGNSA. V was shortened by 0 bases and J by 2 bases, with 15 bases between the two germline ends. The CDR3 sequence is CASSLASIGFVTDTQYF. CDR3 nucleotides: TGTGCCAGCAGCTTAGCCTCTATCGGCTTCGTCACAGATACGCAGTATTTT.

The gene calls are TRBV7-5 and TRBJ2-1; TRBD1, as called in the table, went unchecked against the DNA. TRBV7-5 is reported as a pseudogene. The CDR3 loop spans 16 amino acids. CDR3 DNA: TGTGTCAGAAGCTCCCGGTCCAGGGGGCAGGTCAATGAGCAGTTCTTC. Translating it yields CVRSSRSRGQVNEQFF.